This T cell receptor (beta chain) was captured in a study of CD8+CD57+ T cells in acquired aplastic anemia. Turning to the study itself: Sorted CD4+ and CD8+ cell DNA averaged roughly 3.2 ug.

Selection for sequencing was limited to patients who had shown CD8+CD57+ cell expansion by flow cytometry. Patients uniformly had severe acquired aplastic anemia. Genomic DNA, the template, was used for profiling of the TCR beta VDJ and CDR3. TCRdb re-called the reads with MiXCR, one entry per CDR3 protein. Found here are about 180,000 distinct CDR3 sequences, roughly 60% of them singletons; the top ten hold approximately 42%. This CDR3 is built from 14 residues. Germline lookup yields CDR1 SEHNR and CDR2 FQNEAQ (reference sequence). V was cut by 4 bases and J by 1 base, with 10 bases left in between.

Input material: sorted CD4+, CD8+, or CD8+CD57+ T cells (not recorded which) from PBMCs. This TCR was recovered from a human donor with aplastic anemia. This chain links TRBV7-9 with TRBJ2-5; D call uncertain. CDR3: CASSSPALQETQYF. The CDR3 nucleotides read TGTGCCAGCAGCTCACCGGCCCTCCAAGAGACCCAGTACTTC.